The 26 T cell receptor beta chains presented below share a single source sample, sequenced in a study of Graves' ophthalmopathy and Graves' hyperthyroidism. Using RNA transcripts, the TCR beta CDR3 regions were amplified. First-round RT-PCR relied on HTBI primers, and a second-round multiplex PCR came next. TCRdb reprocessed the multiplex PCR reads with MiXCR, giving one entry per CDR3 protein. This sample carries a few hundred thousand distinct CDR3 sequences, under 40% of them seen once, and the ten largest clones take around 4%. Sequencing was performed on peripheral blood or thyroid tissue (not recorded which). Receptors originate from an adult man with Graves' hyperthyroidism.

At least ten counts were recorded for this clonotype. The genes are TRBV15 and TRBJ1-1, with TRBD1 identical over 10 bases. This CDR3 comprises 14 residues. Germline loops: CDR1 LNHNV, CDR2 YYDKDF (reference sequence). After removal of 5 bases from V and 6 bases from J, the junction contained 6 bases not matched to a gene. Here the CDR3 DNA reads TGTGCCACCAGCGTCCGGGACAGGGGCTCTGAAGCTTTCTTT. This translates into CATSVRDRGSEAFF.

This clonotype was seen ten or more times. CDR3 bases: TGCAGTGCTAGAGAGCTCAGGCAGATAAACACTGAAGCTTTCTTT. This gives the protein CSARELRQINTEAFF. This chain connects TRBV20-1 to TRBJ1-1, with D unresolved. Per germline, CDR1 DFQATT and CDR2 SNEGSKA (reference sequence). CDR3 length: 15 amino acids. V was shortened by 0 bases and J by 2 bases, with 13 bases between the two germline ends.

About this clonotype itself: A much larger clone differs by one base, so this may be a read error. The chain recombines TRBV27 with TRBJ2-2; the D is unclear. The CDR3 length is 12 residues. The germline CDR1 and CDR2 sequences are MNHEY and SMNVEV (reference sequence). V lost 8 bases and J 1 base, leaving 5 bases between the germline ends. The CDR3 coding sequence is TGTGCCAGCTGGAGGAACACCGGGGAGCTGTTTTTT. Protein: CASWRNTGELFF.

The chain recombines TRBV25-1 with TRBJ1-2; D is unresolved. This CDR3 region has 15 residues. V was shortened by 6 bases and J by 2 bases, with 16 bases between the two germline ends. CDR1 MGHDK and CDR2 SYGVNS come from the germline V gene. Here the CDR3 reads CASSATVVGNYGYTF. The CDR3, as DNA: TGTGCCAGCAGCGCAACCGTGGTAGGGAACTATGGCTACACCTTC.

The chain joins TRBV10-3 to TRBJ2-7, with 8 bases fitting TRBD1. The V and J ends lost 6 bases and 2 bases, in that order; junction bases with no gene match: 9. This CDR3 spans 15 amino acids. Germline V lookup: CDR1 ENHRY, CDR2 SYGVKD. The CDR3: CAISEGQGFTYEQYF. The CDR3, as DNA: TGTGCCATCAGCGAAGGACAGGGCTTTACCTACGAGCAGTACTTC.

This clonotype came up a few times. V gene TRBV7-8 combines with J gene TRBJ1-1; 8 bases map to TRBD1. This CDR3 is 16 amino acids long. V lost 5 bases and J lost 2; bases outside the gene matches: 10. Germline CDR1 SGHVS, CDR2 FQNEAQ. CDR3 DNA sequence: TGTGCCAGCAGCCTACGGACAGGGCTAGGAAACACTGAAGCTTTCTTT. Translated, it gives CASSLRTGLGNTEAFF.

This clonotype has only a few counts. The chain carries TRBV4-1 and TRBJ2-7, with 12 bases fitting TRBD2. CDR1 is MGHRA, CDR2 YSYEKL, per germline. V dropped 3 bases and J dropped 0; count of bases not matched to a gene: 3. The CDR3 is made up of 16 amino acids. Here the CDR3 reads CASSHLTSGSSYEQYF. In nucleotides, the CDR3 is TGCGCCAGCAGCCACTTGACTAGCGGGAGCTCCTACGAGCAGTACTTC.

This clonotype was detected only a few times. The V and J genes are TRBV5-1 and TRBJ2-5, with D perhaps TRBD1 or TRBD2 (5 bases each). This CDR3 spans 14 amino acids. V was trimmed by 1 base and J by 3 bases, leaving 10 bases between them. Germline CDR1 and CDR2: SGHRS and YFSETQ. This chain's CDR3 is CASSLFGGKETQYF. In DNA, the CDR3 is TGCGCCAGCAGCTTGTTTGGGGGTAAAGAGACCCAGTACTTC.

There are many counts of this clonotype. V is TRBV5-8 and J is TRBJ2-5, with a tentative D call TRBD1 (6 bases). The length of the CDR3 is 14 residues. V was pared by 5 bases and J by 5 bases, with 16 bases between. Germline assignment: CDR1 SGHTS and CDR2 YDEGEE. The DNA of the CDR3 is TGTGCCAGCAGGGGAGCAGGGGTTGAGGAGACCCAGTACTTC. Protein product: CASRGAGVEETQYF. Drawing the rest from reference TRBV5-8 and TRBJ2-5, the complete variable domain is EAGVTQSPTHLIKTRGQQATLRCSPISGHTSVYWYQQALGLGLQFLLWYDEGEERNRGNFPPRFSGRQFPNYSSELNVNALELEDSALYLCASRGAGVEETQYFGPGTRLLVL.

The table lists this clonotype with many counts. The genes are TRBV7-8 and TRBJ2-7; 9 bases align to TRBD2. The trim removed 5 bases at V and 3 bases at J, leaving 5 bases unmatched. CDR3 size: 14 residues. In germline, CDR1 is SGHVS, CDR2 FQNEAQ. CDR3 DNA sequence: TGTGCCAGCAGCCCCGGGACTAGCCTCTACGAGCAGTACTTC. Protein sequence: CASSPGTSLYEQYF.

This clonotype was seen a few times. V is TRBV14 and J is TRBJ2-2; 7 bases fit TRBD1. The CDR3 consists of 19 residues. Per the germline V gene, CDR1 is SGHDN and CDR2 is FVKESK. Unmatched junction bases numbered 14, after V lost 0 bases and J lost 4 bases. The CDR3 DNA is TGTGCCAGCAGCCAAGATAGACGAGGGGGCTCGAAGGGCACCGGGGAGCTGTTTTTT. Its translation is CASSQDRRGGSKGTGELFF.

The chain carries TRBV20-1 and TRBJ2-3; no reliable D call. Trimming left V 0 bases short and J 10 bases short, with 17 bases between. This CDR3 is 14 amino acids long. Germline V lookup: CDR1 DFQATT, CDR2 SNEGSKA (reference sequence). This CDR3 reads CSARDPGESIAQYF. The DNA for the CDR3 is TGCAGTGCTAGAGATCCCGGCGAATCCATTGCGCAGTATTTT.

This clonotype was counted many times. V usage is TRBV7-9 and J usage is TRBJ2-7; 9 nucleotides align to TRBD2. The ends lost 8 bases at V and 7 bases at J; junction bases unmatched: 12. The CDR3 loop spans 14 amino acids. In germline, CDR1 is SEHNR, CDR2 FQNEAQ (reference sequence). The CDR3 loop is CASGGGGAKREQYF. The CDR3 DNA reads TGTGCCAGCGGCGGCGGGGGGGCCAAGAGGGAGCAGTACTTC.

This clonotype was seen a handful of times. The chain uses TRBV27 and TRBJ1-6, with a possible D match to TRBD1 (6 bases). Germline V gene lookup returns CDR1 MNHEY and CDR2 SMNVEV (reference sequence). The CDR3 extends over 16 amino acids. V was trimmed by 3 bases and J by 2 bases, leaving 11 bases between them. CDR3 loop: CASSLAGVAYNSPLHF. The DNA for the CDR3 is TGTGCCAGCAGTTTGGCAGGGGTCGCCTATAATTCACCCCTCCACTTT.

This chain links TRBV6-6 with TRBJ1-2; 10 bases match TRBD1. The ends lost 6 bases at V and 3 bases at J; junction bases unmatched: 7. In germline, CDR1 is MNHNY, CDR2 SVGAGI (reference sequence). The CDR3 is 15 amino acids. The DNA of the CDR3 is TGTGCCAGCAGGCCTGGGACAGGGGTTTACTATGGCTACACCTTC. Amino acids: CASRPGTGVYYGYTF.

This clonotype was seen a few times. The rearrangement joins TRBV9 to TRBJ2-1; perhaps TRBD2 as D (6 bases). The V end was cut by 0 bases, the J end by 4 bases, with 14 bases between. Germline V gene sequence: CDR1 SGDLS, CDR2 YYNGEE. This CDR3 is 16 amino acids long. The CDR3, as DNA: TGTGCCAGCAGCGTAGAGGGCGGAGGGCTATACAATGAGCAGTTCTTC. It specifies CASSVEGGGLYNEQFF.

In this sample, this clonotype turned up once. A much larger clone sits a single nucleotide away, making a read error possible. The chain links TRBV20-1 to TRBJ2-7, with 9 bases lining up with TRBD2. CDR1 DFQATT and CDR2 SNEGSKA come from the germline V gene (reference sequence). The CDR3 has 15 amino acids. The CDR3 coding sequence is TGCAGTGCTAGACCCCGGGCGGGAGGGGCTTACGAGCGGTACTTC. Residues: CSARPRAGGAYERYF.

Ten or more counts support this clonotype. CDR3 sequence (DNA): TGTGCCAGCAGTACAGACAGGGTTACCTCTGGGGCCAACGTCCTGACTTTC. It codes for CASSTDRVTSGANVLTF. V and J are TRBV27 and TRBJ2-6, with TRBD1 matching over 7 bases. This CDR3 is built from 17 residues. Trimming cost V 5 bases and J 0 bases; bases outside gene matches: 7. CDR1 is MNHEY and CDR2 is SMNVEV in the germline V gene (reference sequence).

The chain joins TRBV18 to TRBJ1-1; D unclear. The CDR3 loop spans 14 amino acids. Per germline, CDR1 KGHSH and CDR2 LQKENI. V lost 3 bases and J lost 1, with 9 bases in between. The CDR3 sequence: CASSPDYGNTEAFF. The CDR3 coding sequence is TGTGCCAGCTCACCCGACTATGGGAACACTGAAGCTTTCTTT.

This clonotype was observed a handful of times. This chain connects TRBV7-2 to TRBJ2-5; unclear D gene. The germline V and J ends were trimmed by 11 bases and 5 bases, with 15 bases remaining between them. This CDR3 is 12 amino acids long. From germline, CDR1 is SGHTA and CDR2 FQGNSA. CDR3 sequence reads: CAWSPLGETQYF. CDR3 nucleotide sequence: TGTGCCTGGAGTCCCCTAGGGGAGACCCAGTACTTC.

This clonotype was observed at least ten times. This rearrangement joins TRBV12-3 or TRBV12-4 to TRBJ1-4, with 9 bases identical to TRBD1. V dropped 3 bases and J dropped 10; count of bases not matched to a gene: 9. The CDR3 length is 15 residues. The CDR3 spells CASSFEGQGSGKLFF. CDR3 DNA: TGTGCCAGCAGTTTTGAGGGACAGGGTTCCGGAAAACTGTTTTTT.

This clonotype was counted ten times or more. The chain uses TRBV5-6 and TRBJ2-7; 9 bases line up with TRBD2. CDR3 size: 16 residues. Trimming took 4 bases from V and 6 from J; bases not matched to a gene: 14. The V gene's germline CDR1 is SGHDT and CDR2 YYEEEE. CDR3 in DNA: TGTGCCAGCAGCCCCACGGGGGCGGGAGGGTCGATCGAGCAGTACTTC. This translates into CASSPTGAGGSIEQYF.

The chain recombines TRBV7-2 with TRBJ2-7; 10 positions agree with TRBD2. The J call may be in error: the DNA end matches TRBJ2-1 better. CDR1 and CDR2 from the germline V gene are SGHTA and FQGNSA. The CDR3 is made up of 16 amino acids. The CDR3 loop is CASSLSGRPSYNEQFF. In nucleotides, the CDR3 is TGTGCCAGCAGCCTTAGCGGGAGGCCCTCCTACAATGAGCAGTTCTTC.

This clonotype has ten or more counts. The chain recombines TRBV13 with TRBJ2-7, with 8 bases matching TRBD1. The CDR3 totals 15 residues. Germline CDR1 PRHDT, CDR2 FYEKMQ (reference sequence). V dropped 6 bases and J dropped 4; count of bases not matched to a gene: 11. The CDR3 sequence: CASSYAADRGYEQYF. CDR3 in DNA: TGTGCCAGCAGTTATGCAGCCGACAGGGGTTACGAGCAGTACTTC.

Points on this clonotype: A much larger clone is a single base away; this may be a read error. The chain links TRBV7-3 to TRBJ1-1, with D possibly TRBD1 on 5 matching bases. CDR1 and CDR2 from the germline V gene are SGHTA and FQGTGA. With 6 bases removed from V and 6 bases from J, the gap between germline ends came to 17 bases. The CDR3 runs to 14 residues. CDR3 region: CASRIADSLPEAFF. In nucleotides, the CDR3 is TGTGCCAGCAGGATTGCCGACAGCCTCCCTGAAGCTTTCTTT. Filled out from reference TRBV7-3 and TRBJ1-1, the complete variable domain reads GAGVSQTPSNKVTEKGKYVELRCDPISGHTALYWYRQSLGQGPEFLIYFQGTGAADDSGLPNDRFFAVRPEGSVSTLKIQRTERGDSAVYLCASRIADSLPEAFFGQGTRLTVV.

CDR3 in DNA: TGCAGCGTAGCTACTAGTCGAGAGACCCAGTACTTC. Amino acids: CSVATSRETQYF. The gene calls are TRBV29-1 and TRBJ2-5, with D maybe TRBD2 (5 bases). Per germline, CDR1 SQVTM and CDR2 ANQGSEA. The V and J ends lost 6 bases and 4 bases respectively, with 12 bases between them. The CDR3 length is 12 residues.